A single sample gave rise to the 3 T cell receptor beta chains below, sequenced in a study of T cells in women clearing cervical HPV infection. Using immunoSEQ multiplex PCR, the repertoire was profiled, and TCRdb retains in-frame clones only, with some absent. The sample data list under 50,000 clones. The sequencing input was blood buffy coat. Receptor source: a woman between 18 and 70 years old with a cervical HPV16 infection that either progressed to CIN3+ or cleared (not recorded which).

Note on this clone: The CDR3 extends 3 residues past the end of the read, so its final part is completed from the germline J gene. This chain connects TRBV19 to TRBJ2-4; 7 nucleotides line up with TRBD1. Germline V gives CDR1 LNHDA, CDR2 SQIVND (reference sequence). V lost 5 bases to trimming and J lost 4 bases; unmatched junction nucleotides: 2. This CDR3 comprises 13 residues. The CDR3 sequence: CASSLDRKNIQYF. The sequenced part of the CDR3 DNA is TGTGCCAGTAGTTTGGACAGGAAAAACATT.

Note on this clone: The read finishes 3 residues shy of the CDR3 end, and the germline J gene is used to complete it. The chain combines TRBV19 with TRBJ1-1; maybe TRBD1 (6 bases). The CDR3 totals 15 residues. CDR1 is LNHDA, CDR2 SQIVND, per germline (reference sequence). Trimming took off 0 bases at V and 1 base at J, with 9 bases between the two ends. The sequenced part of the CDR3 DNA is TGTGCCAGTAGTATAGATAGGACAGCGAACACTGAA. Translated: CASSIDRTANTE. The entire CDR3 protein is CASSIDRTANTEAFF.

Regarding this clone: The read halts 3 residues ahead of the CDR3 end, with the missing end drawn from the germline J gene. This rearrangement joins TRBV5-1 to TRBJ1-2; 10 bases are a match to TRBD1. The CDR3 covers 16 residues. Germline values: CDR1 SGHRS, CDR2 YFSETQ. The CDR3 region is CASSSTDRGNLETYTF. CDR3 bases read: TGCGCCAGCAGCTCAACGGACAGGGGGAACCTGGAGACC.